The 6 T cell receptor beta chains in this list originate from one sample, sequenced in a study of blood T cells in healthy people across ages. Through a sample-barcoded 5' primer and a J-beta primer mix, a second PCR was run for roughly 7 to 11 cycles. TCRdb re-called the 5' RACE reads through MiXCR, storing one row per CDR3 protein. The table records roughly 500,000 distinct CDR3 sequences, roughly 29% of them present only once. Sequences were obtained from blood. Source of these receptors: a woman in her seventies in good health.

The chain employs TRBV7-2 and TRBJ1-2, with D possibly matching TRBD1 (5 bases). The ends were cut back, 5 bases at V and 4 bases at J, with 11 bases in the middle. The V gene's germline CDR1 is SGHTA and CDR2 FQGNSA. This CDR3 spans 13 amino acids. DNA of the CDR3: TGTGCCAGCAGCGTTACAGGAACCTATGGCTACACCTTC. Its translation: CASSVTGTYGYTF.

This clonotype was seen more than once but under ten times. One junction end disagrees with the germline gene, perhaps due to a read error. The chain carries TRBV5-1 and TRBJ1-2; TRBD1 is a possible D gene (5 bases). The CDR3 totals 15 residues. Germline CDR1 reads SGHRS; CDR2 reads YFSETQ. In nucleotides, the CDR3 is TGCGCCAGCATCTTATACCCGGGACCGCTCTATGGCCACACCTTC. Encoded protein: CASILYPGPLYGHTF.

This clonotype was picked up a small number of times. The V call is TRBV5-1, the J call TRBJ2-7; D assignment may be TRBD1 or TRBD2 (5 bases each). V lost 5 bases and J lost 4, with 13 bases in between. Germline CDR1 and CDR2: SGHRS and YFSETQ. This CDR3 spans 13 amino acids. CDR3 residues: CASRQWDEYEQYF. CDR3 DNA sequence: TGCGCCAGCAGGCAATGGGACGAGTACGAGCAGTACTTC.

Comments on this clonotype: At one end the junction does not follow the germline gene, possibly because of a read error. The CDR3: CAGSFQGGNEKLFF. The CDR3 DNA is TGTGCCGGCAGCTTTCAAGGGGGGAATGAAAAACTGTTTTTT. The J gene is TRBJ1-4, the V gene TRBV7-2; tentative D call: TRBD1 (6 bases). Germline V gene lookup returns CDR1 SGHTA and CDR2 FQGNSA. The CDR3 is 14 amino acids. Variable domain in full (rest from reference TRBV7-2 and TRBJ1-4): GAGVSQSPSNKVTEKGKDVELRCDPISGHTALYWYRQSLGQGLEFLIYFQGNSAPDKSGLPSDRFSAERTGGSVSTLTIQRTQQEDSAVYLCAGSFQGGNEKLFFGSGTQLSVL.

This clonotype occurred a few times. This chain links TRBV7-3 with TRBJ2-5; D not certain. The last part of the DNA fits TRBJ2-1 better; the J call may be wrong. In germline, CDR1 is SGHTA, CDR2 FQGTGA. The CDR3 spans 15 residues. CDR3 coding DNA: TGTGCCAGCAGGCTCGATCCCGGGCAACACAATGAGCAGTTCTTC. It yields the protein CASRLDPGQHNEQFF.

The CDR3 sequence is CSAIRQVLAEQYF. Here the CDR3 DNA reads TGCAGTGCTATACGACAAGTACTAGCCGAGCAGTACTTC. This chain joins TRBV20-1 and TRBJ2-7, with a tentative D call TRBD2 (6 bases). The CDR3 has 13 residues. Per the germline V gene, CDR1 is DFQATT and CDR2 is SNEGSKA (reference sequence). V was trimmed by 4 bases and J by 6 bases, leaving 16 bases between them.